A single sample gave rise to the 30 T cell receptor beta chains below, sequenced in a study of chronic HIV infection and antiretroviral therapy. TCRdb reprocessed the 5' RACE reads via MiXCR and lists one record per CDR3 protein. This table holds about 38,000 distinct CDR3 sequences, more than 8% found once. Material for sequencing was peripheral blood. These receptors came from an adult who had HIV and had not received antiretroviral therapy, or was an uninfected healthy control (not recorded which).

The chain links TRBV9 to TRBJ1-1, with no clear D. The length of the CDR3 is 12 residues. V gave up 3 bases and J gave up 12 bases, with 15 bases separating them. Germline CDR1 reads SGDLS; CDR2 reads YYNGEE. In nucleotides, the CDR3 is TGTGCCAGCAGCGATTGGGGAGGGTCAACTTTCTTT. Its translation is CASSDWGGSTFF.

The genes are TRBV7-2 and TRBJ2-7; a possible D gene is TRBD2 (5 bases). This CDR3 has 14 residues. Germline CDR1 reads SGHTA; CDR2 reads FQGNSA. Trimming shortened V by 5 bases and J by 0 bases, and 11 bases separated the two germline ends. As DNA, the CDR3 is TGTGCCAGCAGCCTTCGGACTGGCTCCTACGAGCAGTACTTC. It codes for CASSLRTGSYEQYF.

This clonotype showed up many times. This sequence joins TRBV2 and TRBJ2-3, with TRBD2 identical over 11 bases. Trimming took 10 bases from V and 0 from J; bases not matched to a gene: 9. The CDR3 is 16 amino acids. The germline V gene encodes CDR1 SNHLY and CDR2 FYNNEI. CDR3 in amino acids: CAIQSTSGESTDTQYF. The CDR3 DNA follows: TGTGCCATCCAGTCGACTAGCGGGGAAAGCACAGATACGCAGTATTTT. Supplemented by reference TRBV2 and TRBJ2-3, the full variable domain reads EPEVTQTPSHQVTQMGQEVILRCVPISNHLYFYWYRQILGQKVEFLVSFYNNEISEKSEIFDDQFSVERPDGSNFTLKIRSTKLEDSAMYFCAIQSTSGESTDTQYFGPGTRLTVL.

This clonotype was counted at least ten times. Compared with germline, one end of the junction differs, possibly owing to a read error. The CDR3 sequence: CSARWRTGNEQFF. In DNA form, the CDR3 reads TGCAGCGCTAGGTGGAGGACGGGCAATGAGCAGTTCTTC. This chain links TRBV20-1 with TRBJ2-1, with D maybe TRBD2 (5 bases). Germline lookup yields CDR1 DFQATT and CDR2 SNEGSKA (reference sequence). CDR3 length: 13 amino acids.

This clonotype has a count of ten or more. The chain carries TRBV7-2 and TRBJ2-2, with D hard to call. V lost 1 base, J lost 3 bases, and 12 bases lay in between. CDR3 length: 16 amino acids. CDR1 and CDR2 from the germline V gene are SGHTA and FQGNSA. This chain's CDR3 is CASSLGVGFHTGELFF. The CDR3 nucleotides read TGTGCCAGCAGCTTAGGCGTTGGGTTCCACACCGGGGAGCTGTTTTTT.

This clonotype was observed many times. CDR3 sequence (DNA): TGTGCCAGCAGCTGGACAGTCGGGACAACTAATGAAAAACTGTTTTTT. It is translated as CASSWTVGTTNEKLFF. The chain employs TRBV7-9 and TRBJ1-4; weak D call: TRBD1 (6 bases). In germline, CDR1 is SEHNR, CDR2 FQNEAQ (reference sequence). V lost 4 bases to trimming and J lost 0 bases, with 12 bases between them. This CDR3 has 16 amino acids.

This clonotype was counted many times. V gene TRBV6-2 or TRBV6-3 combines with J gene TRBJ1-5; TRBD1 matches 7 bases. V trimming: 6 bases; J trimming: 5 bases; junction bases outside the gene matches: 7. Per the germline V gene, CDR1 is MNHEY and CDR2 is SVGEGT. This CDR3 is 14 amino acids long. CDR3 in amino acids: CASRWWQGDQPQHF. CDR3 sequence (DNA): TGTGCCAGCAGGTGGTGGCAGGGGGATCAGCCCCAGCATTTT.

The chain combines TRBV30 with TRBJ1-1; 7 positions match TRBD1. This CDR3 has 13 residues. With 5 bases clipped from V and 4 bases from J, the junction kept 7 bases outside the gene matches. Germline CDR1 is GTSNPN and CDR2 is SVGIG (reference sequence). CDR3 region: CAWSRNRGTEAFF. The CDR3 DNA sequence: TGTGCCTGGTCGCGCAACAGGGGCACTGAAGCTTTCTTT. The variable domain in full, completed from reference TRBV30 and TRBJ1-1, reads SQTIHQWPATLVQPVGSPLSLECTVEGTSNPNLYWYRQAAGRGLQLLFYSVGIGQISSEVPQNLSASRPQDRQFILSSKKLLLSDSGFYLCAWSRNRGTEAFFGQGTRLTVV.

The chain employs TRBV2 and TRBJ2-1, with 13 bases matching TRBD2. V shed 7 bases, J shed 12 bases, and the junction held 9 bases outside the gene matches. Germline lookup yields CDR1 SNHLY and CDR2 FYNNEI. The length of the CDR3 is 14 residues. The CDR3 here is CASILGLAGFWQFF. The CDR3, as DNA: TGTGCCAGCATCCTGGGACTAGCGGGATTCTGGCAGTTCTTC.

The J gene is TRBJ1-6, the V gene TRBV27, with D maybe TRBD1 (6 bases). The CDR3 totals 14 residues. The germline gives CDR1 MNHEY, CDR2 SMNVEV (reference sequence). V lost 6 bases to trimming and J lost 9 bases, with 15 bases between them. CDR3 amino acids: CASSPQGFASPLHF. Written as DNA, the CDR3 is TGTGCCAGCAGCCCACAGGGTTTCGCTTCACCCCTCCACTTT.

This sequence joins TRBV20-1 and TRBJ2-1; 8 nucleotides line up with TRBD2. Germline trimming cut 0 bases from V and 12 bases from J; bases unmatched to any gene: 1. This CDR3 comprises 11 residues. Germline V CDR1 and CDR2: DFQATT, SNEGSKA (reference sequence). The CDR3 here is CSARETSGQFF. The CDR3, as DNA: TGCAGTGCTAGAGAAACTAGCGGGCAGTTCTTC.

This clonotype was observed a few times. The chain has TRBV29-1 and TRBJ2-1, with D tentatively TRBD2 (5 bases). Trimming took 2 bases from V and 0 from J, leaving 11 bases between them. The CDR3 is 15 residues long. The germline V gene has CDR1 SQVTM and CDR2 ANQGSEA. In DNA, the CDR3 is TGCAGCGTTGAATGGTCGGGGAGCTCCTACAATGAGCAGTTCTTC. This encodes CSVEWSGSSYNEQFF.

This clonotype has just a few counts. V and J are TRBV28 and TRBJ1-1; unclear D gene. Per germline, CDR1 MDHEN and CDR2 SYDVKM. The CDR3 totals 14 residues. The V and J ends lost 3 bases and 1 base respectively, with 9 bases between them. The CDR3 coding sequence is TGTGCCAGCAGTTTCCCCCAGGAGAACACTGAAGCTTTCTTT. It encodes CASSFPQENTEAFF.

Concerning this clonotype itself: Being one base from a much bigger clone, this may be a read error. In nucleotides, the CDR3 is TGCAGCGTTAGCGGCGGTTTGAACACTGAAACTTTCTTT. As protein: CSVSGGLNTETFF. This chain links TRBV29-1 with TRBJ1-1; D is ambiguous. CDR1 and CDR2 (germline): SQVTM, ANQGSEA. This CDR3 is 13 amino acids long.

This clonotype was counted many times. The rearrangement links TRBV28 to TRBJ1-6; TRBD1 aligns across 9 bases. Germline V gene data show CDR1 as MDHEN and CDR2 as SYDVKM. The CDR3 contains 14 residues. After removal of 5 bases from V and 7 bases from J, the junction contained 3 bases not matched to a gene. The CDR3 spells CASSPGQGNSPLHF. CDR3 bases: TGTGCCAGCAGTCCGGGACAGGGAAATTCACCCCTCCACTTT. The full variable domain, completed using reference TRBV28 and TRBJ1-6, is DVKVTQSSRYLVKRTGEKVFLECVQDMDHENMFWYRQDPGLGLRLIYFSYDVKMKEKGDIPEGYSVSREKKERFSLILESASTNQTSMYLCASSPGQGNSPLHFGNGTRLTVT.

This clonotype was seen many times. The chain couples TRBV28 to TRBJ2-3; D remains ambiguous. The CDR3 sequence is 16 residues long. The V end was cut by 0 bases, the J end by 4 bases, with 14 bases between. Germline-derived CDR1 and CDR2 are MDHEN and SYDVKM. The CDR3: CASSLWSHPAPDTQYF. Written as DNA, the CDR3 is TGTGCCAGCAGTTTATGGTCTCATCCGGCCCCAGATACGCAGTATTTT.

This clonotype was seen ten or more times. This CDR3 is CASSSDRGVSQPQHF. The DNA of the CDR3 is TGTGCCAGCAGTTCGGACAGGGGGGTGAGTCAGCCCCAGCATTTT. V is TRBV2 and J is TRBJ1-5; 10 bases match TRBD1. CDR3 length: 15 amino acids. The trim removed 5 bases at V and 6 bases at J, leaving 7 bases unmatched. Germline values: CDR1 SNHLY, CDR2 FYNNEI.

This clonotype was seen only a few times. The chain uses TRBV12-3 or TRBV12-4 and TRBJ2-5; D might be TRBD1 (6 bases). CDR3 size: 16 residues. The ends were cut back, 6 bases at V and 1 base at J, with 18 bases in the middle. This chain's CDR3 is CASSPIEDRSQETQYF. In nucleotides, the CDR3 is TGTGCCAGCAGCCCCATCGAGGACAGAAGCCAAGAGACCCAGTACTTC.

This clonotype has a count of ten or more. This chain links TRBV4-3 with TRBJ2-3; D is possibly TRBD2 (5 bases). The length of the CDR3 is 12 residues. Between the trimmed V and J ends, which lost 0 bases and 9 bases, there was a span of 7 bases. Germline V gene lookup returns CDR1 LGHNA and CDR2 YSLEER. The CDR3, as DNA: TGCGCCAGCAGCCAAGACAGGAGGACGCAGTATTTT. Its protein is CASSQDRRTQYF.

Many counts were recorded for this clonotype. This CDR3 is CAISEGGAPSTGELFF. CDR3 coding DNA: TGTGCCATCAGTGAGGGGGGGGCCCCATCAACCGGGGAGCTGTTTTTT. The chain carries TRBV10-3 and TRBJ2-2; weak D call: TRBD2 (7 bases). The V end was cut by 2 bases, the J end by 5 bases, with 15 bases between. Germline CDR1 is ENHRY and CDR2 is SYGVKD. The CDR3 spans 16 residues.

This clonotype was counted at least ten times. This chain uses TRBV5-1 with TRBJ2-1; TRBD2 matches 8 bases. Germline V gives CDR1 SGHRS, CDR2 YFSETQ. There are 14 residues in the CDR3. The ends lost 5 bases at V and 9 bases at J; junction bases unmatched: 10. The chain's CDR3 is CASRAGDLVGEQFF. The CDR3 region has the DNA TGCGCCAGCAGAGCGGGAGACCTTGTTGGTGAGCAGTTCTTC.

Ten or more counts support this clonotype. The rearrangement links TRBV2 to TRBJ2-1, with D tentatively TRBD2 (6 bases). V lost 11 bases and J 7 bases, leaving 18 bases between the germline ends. This CDR3 has 13 residues. Germline V gene data show CDR1 as SNHLY and CDR2 as FYNNEI. CDR3 sequence reads: CAGTGLAPNEQFF. The CDR3 coding sequence is TGTGCCGGGACCGGGCTAGCGCCTAATGAGCAGTTCTTC.

This clonotype was found many times. The J gene is TRBJ2-3, the V gene TRBV29-1; D gene uncertain. Germline V lookup: CDR1 SQVTM, CDR2 ANQGSEA. This CDR3 spans 15 amino acids. V was shortened by 3 bases and J by 2 bases, with 15 bases between the two germline ends. DNA of the CDR3: TGCAGCGTTGAGTTAGACGGGCGCATCACAGATACGCAGTATTTT. Its translation is CSVELDGRITDTQYF.

This clonotype was picked up one time. The CDR3, as DNA: TGTGCCAGCGCAGCGACAGGGTCCTACGAGCAGTACTTC. This sequence encodes CASAATGSYEQYF. J is TRBJ2-7 and V is TRBV6-2 or TRBV6-3; 7 positions agree with TRBD1. Germline V gene sequence: CDR1 MNHEY, CDR2 SVGEGT. J was trimmed by 1 base and V by 8 bases; bases with no gene match: 5. This CDR3 is 13 amino acids long.

This clonotype has ten or more counts. The chain is built from TRBV28 and TRBJ1-2; D unclear. Trimming cost V 8 bases and J 2 bases, with 12 bases left between them. Germline V gene sequence: CDR1 MDHEN, CDR2 SYDVKM. The CDR3 is 13 residues long. CDR3 in DNA: TGTGCCAGCGGTGACGGTTCAAACTATGGCTACACCTTC. Residues: CASGDGSNYGYTF.

Comment on this clonotype: At one of its ends the junction is not consistent with the germline gene, which may arise from a read error. The genes are TRBV4-1 and TRBJ1-1; 8 nucleotides match TRBD1. The CDR3 has 14 amino acids. Germline lookup yields CDR1 MGHRA and CDR2 YSYEKL. This chain's CDR3 is CASSQRQGNTETFF. As DNA, the CDR3 is TGCGCCAGCAGCCAGAGACAGGGGAACACTGAAACTTTCTTT.

In this sample, this clonotype turned up many times. The genes are TRBV28 and TRBJ2-5; D perhaps matches TRBD2 (6 bases). The CDR3 consists of 13 residues. Trimming cost V 5 bases and J 5 bases, with 12 bases left between them. Germline CDR1 is MDHEN and CDR2 is SYDVKM. This CDR3 reads CASSLGGAETQYF. The CDR3 DNA follows: TGTGCCAGCAGTCTAGGCGGGGCTGAGACCCAGTACTTC.

This clonotype was counted a few times. The chain combines TRBV12-3 or TRBV12-4 with TRBJ1-3, with TRBD1 as a possible D gene (6 bases). The CDR3 contains 14 residues. The V end lost 7 bases, the J end lost 2 bases, and 12 bases lay between the germline ends. The CDR3 loop is CASTTGPTGNTIYF. As DNA, the CDR3 is TGTGCCAGCACGACAGGCCCCACTGGAAACACCATATATTTT.

The chain carries TRBV29-1 and TRBJ2-7; D assignment may be TRBD1 or TRBD2 (5 bases each). The V end was cut by 3 bases, the J end by 0 bases, with 15 bases between. CDR1 SQVTM and CDR2 ANQGSEA come from the germline V gene. The CDR3 is 15 residues long. CDR3: CSVEKPGRVSYEQYF. The CDR3 region has the DNA TGCAGCGTTGAGAAGCCGGGACGGGTCTCCTACGAGCAGTACTTC.

The genes are TRBV7-3 and TRBJ1-3; weak D call: TRBD1 (5 bases). CDR3 size: 15 residues. V shed 1 base and J shed 4 bases, with 11 bases lying between them. CDR1 and CDR2 from the germline V gene are SGHTA and FQGTGA. The CDR3 protein is CASSLSPGTGNTIYF. In DNA, the CDR3 is TGTGCCAGCAGCTTAAGTCCCGGGACCGGAAACACCATATATTTT.